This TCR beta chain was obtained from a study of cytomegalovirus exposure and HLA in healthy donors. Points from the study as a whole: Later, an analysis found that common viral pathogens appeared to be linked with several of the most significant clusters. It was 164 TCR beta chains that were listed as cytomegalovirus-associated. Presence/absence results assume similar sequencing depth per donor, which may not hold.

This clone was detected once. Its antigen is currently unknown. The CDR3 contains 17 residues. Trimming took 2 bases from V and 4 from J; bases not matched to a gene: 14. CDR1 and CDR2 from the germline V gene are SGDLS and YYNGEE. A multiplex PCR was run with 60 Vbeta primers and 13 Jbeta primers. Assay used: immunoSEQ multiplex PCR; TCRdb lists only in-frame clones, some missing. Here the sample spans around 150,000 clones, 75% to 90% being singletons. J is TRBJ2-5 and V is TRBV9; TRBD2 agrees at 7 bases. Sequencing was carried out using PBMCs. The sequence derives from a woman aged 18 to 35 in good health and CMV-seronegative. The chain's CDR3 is CASSVTGGNILRETQYF. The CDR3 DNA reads TGTGCCAGCAGCGTTACGGGGGGAAATATTCTTAGAGAGACCCAGTACTTC.